Listed here are 8 T cell receptor beta chains from one sample, sequenced in a study of shared clonotypes between healthy human individuals. Profiled with immunoSEQ multiplex PCR; TCRdb holds only in-frame clones, not every one. This sample carries some 2.4 million clones, 90% to 95% of them seen once, and the ten largest clones take about 0.38%. The sample consisted of naive CD4+ T cells from PBMCs. Subset noted: CD45RA+ positively selected. Source of these receptors: a man aged 18 to 30 in good health. Some clones in this sample may be carry-over from other donors' samples.

The chain combines TRBV28 with TRBJ2-5; D is possibly TRBD1 or TRBD2 (5 bases each). The end of the DNA is better explained by TRBJ2-7, so the J call may be wrong. The CDR3 is 13 amino acids. From germline, CDR1 is MDHEN and CDR2 SYDVKM. The CDR3 bases are TGTGCCAGCAGTTTACTGGGGGCCTACGAGCAGTACTTC. It is translated as CASSLLGAYEQYF.

This rearrangement joins TRBV6-6 to TRBJ1-5; TRBD1 agrees at 9 bases. The germline V gene has CDR1 MNHNY and CDR2 SVGAGI (reference sequence). V dropped 5 bases and J dropped 2; count of bases not matched to a gene: 4. The CDR3 has 15 residues. The CDR3: CASSVTGGGNQPQHF. In DNA, the CDR3 is TGTGCCAGCAGTGTGACAGGGGGGGGCAATCAGCCCCAGCATTTT.

The chain recombines TRBV27 with TRBJ2-7; D gene ambiguous. Germline values: CDR1 MNHEY, CDR2 SMNVEV (reference sequence). CDR3 size: 13 residues. Trimming shortened V by 3 bases and J by 3 bases, and 9 bases separated the two germline ends. In DNA, the CDR3 is TGTGCCAGCAGTTTCGCCAGAGACTACGAGCAGTACTTC. It translates to CASSFARDYEQYF.

The chain uses TRBV4-1 and TRBJ2-1, with 8 positions matching TRBD1. V lost 2 bases and J lost 6; bases outside the gene matches: 6. The CDR3 consists of 15 residues. The germline V gene encodes CDR1 MGHRA and CDR2 YSYEKL. In DNA form, the CDR3 reads TGCGCCAGCAGCCAATTGACAGGGGTTGGCAATGAGCAGTTCTTC. It encodes CASSQLTGVGNEQFF.

Concerning this clone itself: Other DNA sequences in this specimen translate into the identical CDR3. The rearrangement links TRBV7-3 to TRBJ1-1; 8 positions match TRBD1. The CDR3 contains 14 residues. V lost 0 bases and J lost 3; bases outside the gene matches: 0. The V gene's germline CDR1 is SGHTA and CDR2 FQGTGA. The CDR3 reads CASSLTTGDTEAFF. The CDR3 region has the DNA TGTGCCAGCAGCTTAACGACAGGGGACACTGAAGCTTTCTTT.

This rearrangement joins TRBV29-1 to TRBJ2-6, with 8 bases aligning to TRBD2. Germline V gives CDR1 SQVTM, CDR2 ANQGSEA. CDR3 length: 18 residues. The DNA for the CDR3 is TGCAGAAAAGCGCGTCAAAAGCGGGAGTTTGTAGGGGCCAACGTCCTGACTTTC. Encoded protein: CRKARQKREFVGANVLTF.

The chain recombines TRBV30 with TRBJ1-6; TRBD1 matches at 11 bases. With 8 bases clipped from V and 8 bases from J, the junction kept 8 bases outside the gene matches. Germline V CDR1 and CDR2: GTSNPN, SVGIG (reference sequence). The CDR3 is made up of 14 amino acids. The CDR3 coding sequence is TGTGCCGGTCCCTGGACAGGGGGCGATTCACCCCTCCACTTT. Amino acid sequence: CAGPWTGGDSPLHF.

V and J are TRBV11-2 and TRBJ2-3; D possibly uses TRBD1 or TRBD2 (5 bases each). Germline CDR1 SGHAT, CDR2 FQNNGV. This CDR3 region has 15 residues. The V end was cut by 5 bases, the J end by 4 bases, with 16 bases between. The chain's CDR3 is CASSEGPLSSDTQYF. The CDR3, as DNA: TGTGCCAGCAGCGAGGGACCGCTCAGTTCAGATACGCAGTATTTT.